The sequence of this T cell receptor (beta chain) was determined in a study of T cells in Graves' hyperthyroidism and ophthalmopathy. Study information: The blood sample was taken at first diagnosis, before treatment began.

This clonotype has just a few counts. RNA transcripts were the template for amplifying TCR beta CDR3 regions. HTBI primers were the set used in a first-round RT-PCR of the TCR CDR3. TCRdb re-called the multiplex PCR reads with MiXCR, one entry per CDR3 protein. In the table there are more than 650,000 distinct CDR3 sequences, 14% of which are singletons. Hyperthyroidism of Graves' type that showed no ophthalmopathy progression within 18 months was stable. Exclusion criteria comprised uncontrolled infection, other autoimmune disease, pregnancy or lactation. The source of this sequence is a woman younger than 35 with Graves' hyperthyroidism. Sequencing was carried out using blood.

The CDR3 nucleotides read TGTGCCACAGAAACAGGGATCCACCATGGCTACACCTTC. Translated, it gives CATETGIHHGYTF. The gene calls are TRBV10-3 and TRBJ1-2, with D possibly being TRBD1 (6 bases). Trimming took off 10 bases at V and 6 bases at J, with 18 bases between the two ends. Looked up from germline, CDR1 is ENHRY and CDR2 is SYGVKD. CDR3 size: 13 residues.